This section outlines one T cell receptor beta chain sequence together with its context. Germline CDR1 and CDR2: SNHLY and FYNNEI. V was pared by 4 bases and J by 8 bases, with 5 bases of the junction left unmatched. The CDR3 runs 13 residues. The source of the sample is a study of blood T cell repertoires in COVID-19. In the study overall: Sites across the United States, Italy and Spain contributed samples from acute and convalescent COVID-19. T cells, B-cell-depleted T cells, or PBMCs provided the cDNA or gDNA that served as material.

Original handling: It was from reference gene primer amplification that nucleated cell counts were estimated. Repertoires were generated with immunoSEQ multiplex PCR, while TCRdb's copy carries only in-frame clones and drops some. Clonal size and the V and J genes are those of that table, whereas D and trimming came from the DNA. Altogether around 700,000 clones are present, just under 90% being singletons, with the ten largest covering under 0.3%. The sequence was obtained from a woman between 18 and 29 years old with acute or convalescent COVID-19. The gene calls are TRBV2 and TRBJ1-5; TRBD1 matches 7 bases. Sequenced sample: peripheral blood. DNA for the CDR3: TGTGCCAGCAGTGGACAGGGACTGGAGCCCCAGCATTTT. Its protein product is CASSGQGLEPQHF. Complete variable domain (other parts from reference TRBV2 and TRBJ1-5): EPEVTQTPSHQVTQMGQEVILRCVPISNHLYFYWYRQILGQKVEFLVSFYNNEISEKSEIFDDQFSVERPDGSNFTLKIRSTKLEDSAMYFCASSGQGLEPQHFGDGTRLSIL.